This TCR beta chain was sequenced during a study of OX40 agonist ivuxolimab in advanced cancers. As for the study in general: Mean age about 60 years, range about 23 to 80; about 81% male.

Libraries were prepared by immunoSEQ multiplex PCR; TCRdb keeps only in-frame clonotypes and omits some of them. Here the sample spans about 61,000 clones, under 90% being singletons. To note about this clone: Antigen specificity is unknown.

Germline loops: CDR1 SGDLS, CDR2 YYNGEE. Trimming took 2 bases from V and 3 from J; bases not matched to a gene: 19. The CDR3 spans 19 residues. Overall study results and limits: There was clonal expansion of CD4+ and CD8+ blood T cells by week 6 at 0.1 to 3.0 mg/kg. More expanded clones were found, on average, in CD8+ than in CD4+ T cells.

The chain carries TRBV9 and TRBJ2-5; 7 bases fit TRBD1. The TCR was taken from an adult with an advanced solid tumor such as melanoma, head and neck, liver or kidney cancer. The specimen comprised CD4+ or CD8+ T cells sorted from blood, sampled in a trial of the OX40 agonist ivuxolimab. The CDR3 loop is CASSVPRDSQSVEEETQYF. The CDR3 DNA is TGTGCCAGCAGCGTCCCCCGGGACAGCCAGTCTGTGGAGGAAGAGACCCAGTACTTC.